This section outlines one TCR beta chain sequence together with its context. Its specificity is unknown. No conserved phenylalanine or tryptophan ends this CDR3, so it is likely a read error. There are 16 residues in the CDR3. These data originate in a study of Graves' ophthalmopathy and Graves' hyperthyroidism. Transcripts of RNA were the source for amplifying TCR beta CDR3 regions. Investigators did first-round RT-PCR with HTBI primers, then second-round multiplex PCR. TCRdb ran MiXCR on the multiplex PCR reads and lists one entry per CDR3 protein. The data contain hundreds of thousands of distinct CDR3 sequences, about two fifths of them seen just once; the ten biggest clones take up around 3.3%. Regarding the study as a whole: Blood contained most expanded thyroid clonotypes exceeding 0.001 frequency. Sensitivity reached 70.59% and specificity approximately 72% when the model predicted ophthalmopathy progression.

Input material: peripheral blood. The chain recombines TRBV12-3 or TRBV12-4 with TRBJ1-2; D remains ambiguous. The source is an adult man with Graves' ophthalmopathy. This CDR3 is CASGSNTDNLGYGYTL. CDR3 bases: TGTGCTAGTGGTTCGAATACCGACAATTTAGGCTATGGCTACACCCTC.